These 30 T cell receptor beta chains originate from one sample sequenced in a study of CD8 T cells in ankylosing spondylitis. TCRdb processed the 5' RACE reads anew with MiXCR; each CDR3 protein has one entry. The table lists roughly 220,000 distinct CDR3 sequences, about 10% of them singletons, with approximately 20% in the top ten. Sequenced input: blood, either unsorted or a sorted T cell fraction (not recorded which). The receptors here all came from a male donor with ankylosing spondylitis or in good health (not recorded which).

This clonotype was found many times. This sequence joins TRBV20-1 and TRBJ1-2; 7 bases align to TRBD1. The germline V gene encodes CDR1 DFQATT and CDR2 SNEGSKA (reference sequence). Germline trimming cut 4 bases from V and 2 bases from J; bases unmatched to any gene: 4. The CDR3 covers 13 residues. The CDR3 coding sequence is TGCAGTGCTAACCGACAGGGAAACTATGGCTACACCTTC. Its translation: CSANRQGNYGYTF.

This clonotype was recorded at least ten times. The J gene is TRBJ1-2, the V gene TRBV10-3; the D gene is possibly TRBD1 (5 bases). Germline V gives CDR1 ENHRY, CDR2 SYGVKD. This CDR3 spans 14 amino acids. Deletions cut 7 bases from V and 0 bases from J, with 12 bases between. The CDR3 nucleotides are TGTGCCATCACAGGGCAGGACTCTAACTATGGCTACACCTTC. Translating it yields CAITGQDSNYGYTF.

This clonotype was recorded many times. V usage is TRBV5-6 and J usage is TRBJ2-5; 8 bases map to TRBD2. The CDR3 sequence is 16 residues long. Germline values: CDR1 SGHDT, CDR2 YYEEEE. Trimming cost V 1 base and J 2 bases; bases outside gene matches: 7. CDR3 DNA sequence: TGTGCCAGCAGCTTGTTTGCGGGGGGACCACAAGAGACCCAGTACTTC. It codes for CASSLFAGGPQETQYF. The whole variable domain, remainder taken from reference TRBV5-6 and TRBJ2-5, is DAGVTQSPTHLIKTRGQQVTLRCSPKSGHDTVSWYQQALGQGPQFIFQYYEEEERQRGNFPDRFSGHQFPNYSSELNVNALLLGDSALYLCASSLFAGGPQETQYFGPGTRLLVL.

This clonotype showed up just a few times. CDR3 bases: TGTGCCAGCAGTGATACAGGGGGTGGCTATGGCTACACCTTC. Its translation: CASSDTGGGYGYTF. The rearrangement links TRBV12-3 or TRBV12-4 to TRBJ1-2; 8 positions agree with TRBD1. The V and J ends lost 5 bases and 4 bases, in that order; junction bases with no gene match: 6. The CDR3 consists of 14 residues.

This clonotype was detected ten times or more. The chain carries TRBV25-1 and TRBJ1-2; the D gene is possibly TRBD1 (5 bases). This CDR3 is built from 14 residues. V was shortened by 3 bases and J by 2 bases, with 10 bases between the two germline ends. Germline V gene sequence: CDR1 MGHDK, CDR2 SYGVNS. The CDR3 sequence: CASSEAGPNYGYTF. The CDR3, as DNA: TGTGCCAGCAGTGAGGCAGGGCCCAACTATGGCTACACCTTC.

This clonotype was detected many times. V is TRBV12-3 or TRBV12-4 and J is TRBJ2-7, with 8 nucleotides matching TRBD1. This CDR3 has 15 residues. Trimming at V came to 4 bases and at J to 1 base, leaving 6 bases not matched to a gene. The CDR3 DNA reads TGTGCCAGCAGTTCTCCGCGGACAGGGTCCTACGAGCAGTACTTC. It yields the protein CASSSPRTGSYEQYF.

This clonotype has more than one count but fewer than ten. The chain combines TRBV5-1 with TRBJ1-1; TRBD1 agrees at 9 bases. The germline CDR1 and CDR2 sequences are SGHRS and YFSETQ. CDR3 length equals 17 residues. Trimming took 0 bases from V and 2 from J; bases not matched to a gene: 8. The CDR3 region has the DNA TGCGCCAGCAGCTTGGACTTGGGACAGGGTGCAAACACTGAAGCTTTCTTT. Translated: CASSLDLGQGANTEAFF.

This clonotype showed up many times. The rearrangement joins TRBV5-1 to TRBJ1-4; D is perhaps TRBD1 (5 bases). The CDR3 runs 14 residues. V was cut by 4 bases and J by 8 bases, with 15 bases left in between. Germline values: CDR1 SGHRS, CDR2 YFSETQ. Here the CDR3 DNA reads TGCGCCAGCAGCGTTACAGGAGAAGGAGAAAAACTGTTTTTT. This sequence encodes CASSVTGEGEKLFF.

The V and J genes are TRBV5-1 and TRBJ2-7; 8 positions agree with TRBD1. V lost 2 bases and J lost 2; bases outside the gene matches: 6. CDR1 and CDR2 (germline): SGHRS, YFSETQ. The CDR3 is 15 amino acids. CDR3 sequence: CASSLDRGLTYEQYF. In nucleotides, the CDR3 is TGCGCCAGCAGCTTAGACAGGGGATTAACCTACGAGCAGTACTTC.

This clonotype was seen ten or more times. The chain has TRBV5-1 and TRBJ1-1; no clear D gene. The V gene lost 0 bases and the J gene lost 5 bases, with 14 bases spanning the gap. The germline CDR1 and CDR2 sequences are SGHRS and YFSETQ. The CDR3 loop spans 15 amino acids. As DNA, the CDR3 is TGCGCCAGCAGCTTGGCCTCCACCGGGAGAACTGAAGCTTTCTTT. Protein sequence: CASSLASTGRTEAFF.

This clonotype was observed a handful of times. This chain connects TRBV20-1 to TRBJ2-6, with 9 bases lining up with TRBD2. In germline, CDR1 is DFQATT, CDR2 SNEGSKA (reference sequence). The CDR3 is 18 amino acids. Trimming at V came to 2 bases and at J to 0 bases, leaving 8 bases not matched to a gene. The CDR3 is CSARIPSGVSSGANVLTF. The CDR3 DNA follows: TGCAGTGCTAGAATCCCTAGCGGGGTCAGCTCTGGGGCCAACGTCCTGACTTTC.

This clonotype was seen at least ten times. The CDR3 is CASSLTHRREQFF. DNA of the CDR3: TGTGCCAGCAGCTTAACCCACAGGCGTGAGCAGTTCTTC. The chain uses TRBV11-3 and TRBJ2-1, with D perhaps TRBD1 (5 bases). CDR1 is SGHNT, CDR2 YENEEA, per germline. This CDR3 comprises 13 residues. Trimming removed 2 bases from V and 9 bases from J, with 11 bases in between.

This clonotype showed up many times. CDR3 coding DNA: TGCGCCAGCCAAGAACAGGAGACTAACTATGGCTACACCTTC. It specifies CASQEQETNYGYTF. The chain couples TRBV5-1 to TRBJ1-2; a weak D match, TRBD1 (5 bases). V was clipped by 7 bases and J by 0 bases, with 13 bases between them. Per the germline V gene, CDR1 is SGHRS and CDR2 is YFSETQ. CDR3 length: 14 residues.

V and J are TRBV5-1 and TRBJ2-1; TRBD1 aligns across 7 bases. Germline CDR1 is SGHRS and CDR2 is YFSETQ. The CDR3 loop spans 13 amino acids. Trimming took 3 bases from V and 13 from J; bases not matched to a gene: 10. CDR3 nucleotides: TGCGCCAGCAGCTCACAGGGGCCATCATCCCAGTTCTTC. It encodes CASSSQGPSSQFF.

This clonotype was seen at least ten times. The V gene is TRBV12-3 or TRBV12-4, the J gene TRBJ1-2; a possible D gene is TRBD1 (5 bases). The CDR3 length is 15 residues. V dropped 7 bases and J dropped 4 bases, with 19 bases sitting between them. This chain's CDR3 is CASTLGDHGGYGYTF. As DNA, the CDR3 is TGTGCCAGCACCCTGGGGGATCACGGCGGCTATGGCTACACCTTC.

The chain links TRBV9 to TRBJ2-3; D is unresolved. Germline-derived CDR1 and CDR2 are SGDLS and YYNGEE. The V end was cut by 0 bases, the J end by 0 bases, with 8 bases between. This CDR3 is built from 15 residues. The CDR3 is CASSVGADSTDTQYF. Here the CDR3 DNA reads TGTGCCAGCAGCGTAGGGGCGGATAGCACAGATACGCAGTATTTT.

This clonotype came up a few times. The rearrangement links TRBV7-2 to TRBJ2-1; D may be TRBD2 (5 bases). The CDR3 is made up of 12 amino acids. The germline V and J ends were trimmed by 4 bases and 6 bases, with 7 bases remaining between them. Looked up from germline, CDR1 is SGHTA and CDR2 is FQGNSA. The CDR3 region is CASSSSGNEQFF. The CDR3 bases are TGTGCCAGCAGCTCAAGCGGCAATGAGCAGTTCTTC.

This clonotype occurred a few times. The chain combines TRBV3-1 with TRBJ2-7; D assignment may be TRBD1 or TRBD2 (6 bases each). CDR3 length equals 14 residues. Trimming removed 2 bases at V and 7 bases at J, with 15 bases between. The germline gives CDR1 LGHDT, CDR2 YNNKEL (reference sequence). The CDR3 spells CASSQQGRFEEQYF. The CDR3 DNA sequence: TGTGCCAGCAGCCAACAGGGGAGGTTTGAAGAGCAGTACTTC.

This clonotype was found a few times. The V call is TRBV28, the J call TRBJ2-7; D may correspond to TRBD1 or TRBD2 (5 bases each). Germline V gene data show CDR1 as MDHEN and CDR2 as SYDVKM. With 7 bases removed from V and 1 base from J, the gap between germline ends came to 17 bases. The CDR3 consists of 15 residues. Here the CDR3 reads CASISAGTVSYEQYF. The CDR3 coding sequence is TGTGCCAGCATTTCCGCCGGGACCGTTTCCTACGAGCAGTACTTC.

This clonotype appeared many times. The chain combines TRBV5-6 with TRBJ2-1, with TRBD2 matching over 7 bases. V shed 4 bases and J 6 bases; nucleotides not matched to a gene: 13. In germline, CDR1 is SGHDT, CDR2 YYEEEE. This CDR3 is 16 amino acids long. The CDR3 DNA reads TGTGCCAGCAGCAGTTGGGGGGGGGAAATCGTCAATGAGCAGTTCTTC. Protein sequence: CASSSWGGEIVNEQFF.

This clonotype was detected only a few times. The gene calls are TRBV9 and TRBJ2-7; weak D call: TRBD1 (6 bases). This CDR3 comprises 13 residues. Trimming took 0 bases from V and 5 from J, leaving 9 bases between them. The V gene's germline CDR1 is SGDLS and CDR2 YYNGEE. The CDR3 protein is CASSVEQGHEQYF. For the CDR3, the DNA is TGTGCCAGCAGCGTAGAACAGGGCCACGAGCAGTACTTC.

This clonotype was observed many times. The rearrangement joins TRBV12-3 or TRBV12-4 to TRBJ2-3; 10 bases are a match to TRBD2. The CDR3 sequence is 18 residues long. The ends lost 2 bases at V and 1 base at J; junction bases unmatched: 9. CDR3 sequence: CASSLKTQGLARTDTQYF. CDR3 DNA: TGTGCCAGCAGTTTAAAAACCCAGGGACTAGCGCGCACAGATACGCAGTATTTT.

This clonotype was observed many times. J is TRBJ2-2 and V is TRBV20-1; 7 nucleotides agree with TRBD1. Germline V CDR1 and CDR2: DFQATT, SNEGSKA (reference sequence). The CDR3 is made up of 16 amino acids. Trimming removed 5 bases from V and 4 bases from J; junction bases left unmatched: 13. DNA for the CDR3: TGCAGTGCTCCCCGAGGGGGCGGTACCACCACCGGGGAGCTGTTTTTT. Translation gives CSAPRGGGTTTGELFF.

This clonotype was observed at least ten times. CDR3 sequence (DNA): TGCGCCAGCAGCTTCGGGGAAAACATTCAGTACTTC. Protein product: CASSFGENIQYF. The V call is TRBV5-1, the J call TRBJ2-4, with D perhaps matching TRBD2 (5 bases). Germline V gene sequence: CDR1 SGHRS, CDR2 YFSETQ. Trimming shortened V by 2 bases and J by 5 bases, and 5 bases separated the two germline ends. CDR3 length equals 12 residues.

This clonotype was counted ten times or more. The chain carries TRBV7-8 and TRBJ1-5; D unclear. This CDR3 contains 16 residues. V lost 3 bases, J lost 9 bases, and 21 bases lay in between. CDR1 and CDR2 (germline): SGHVS, FQNEAQ. The CDR3 sequence is CASSLEGRLTPGPQHF. The CDR3 DNA reads TGTGCCAGCAGCTTGGAGGGTCGGCTTACCCCTGGGCCCCAGCATTTT. The full variable domain, completed using reference TRBV7-8 and TRBJ1-5, is GAGVSQSPRYKVAKRGQDVALRCDPISGHVSLFWYQQALGQGPEFLTYFQNEAQLDKSGLPSDRFFAERPEGSVSTLKIQRTQQEDSAVYLCASSLEGRLTPGPQHFGDGTRLSIL.

V and J are TRBV7-2 and TRBJ1-1, with 8 bases lining up with TRBD1. The junction had 12 bases not matched to a gene; V was cut back by 5 bases and J by 7 bases. CDR1 and CDR2 from the germline V gene are SGHTA and FQGNSA. The CDR3 covers 15 residues. The CDR3 nucleotides are TGTGCCAGCAGCCTCATGCGGACAGGGACGAGTGAAGCTTTCTTT. It is translated as CASSLMRTGTSEAFF.

This clonotype was seen repeatedly, ten times or more. The gene calls are TRBV12-3 or TRBV12-4 and TRBJ1-2; D call uncertain. V lost 3 bases to trimming and J lost 6 bases, with 11 bases between them. CDR3 length: 13 amino acids. The DNA of the CDR3 is TGTGCCAGCAGTTTTTACAGTCAGGATGGCTACACCTTC. It yields the protein CASSFYSQDGYTF.

This clonotype was observed many times. The gene calls are TRBV24-1 and TRBJ2-1; D remains ambiguous. Germline V gene data show CDR1 as KGHDR and CDR2 as SFDVKD. The CDR3 has 15 amino acids. The V gene lost 5 bases and the J gene lost 0 bases, with 10 bases spanning the gap. The CDR3 is CATSGGESSYNEQFF. For the CDR3, the DNA is TGTGCCACCAGTGGCGGAGAGAGCTCCTACAATGAGCAGTTCTTC.

J is TRBJ2-2 and V is TRBV5-1; TRBD1 is a possible D gene (5 bases). V gave up 0 bases and J gave up 7 bases, with 13 bases separating them. The CDR3 runs to 15 residues. CDR1 SGHRS and CDR2 YFSETQ come from the germline V gene. For the CDR3, the DNA is TGCGCCAGCAGCTTGGGGGCAGCCCAGGGCGGGGAGCTGTTTTTT. Residues: CASSLGAAQGGELFF.

This CDR3 reads CASSLASETYEQYF. Written as DNA, the CDR3 is TGTGCCAGCAGCTTGGCTAGCGAAACCTACGAGCAGTACTTC. This chain links TRBV7-2 with TRBJ2-7, with D possibly TRBD2 on 6 matching bases. Per the germline V gene, CDR1 is SGHTA and CDR2 is FQGNSA. There are 14 residues in the CDR3. V gave up 3 bases and J gave up 2 bases, with 11 bases separating them.